The clone carrying this TCR beta chain has more than one count but fewer than ten. Its antigen is not identified. The entry originates in a study of T cell responses to AZD1222 COVID-19 vaccine. On the study more broadly: Some second doses came at about 4 weeks and others at about 12 weeks; these were pooled. Broader study findings: Targeting of unmutated variant regions was reportedly seen in nearly half of spike-specific TCRs. Vaccine-associated CD4 TCRs ranged over spike, dominating at 160-218 and 743-854. The sample set comprised mostly white British donors with more females, and clonal diversity was possibly underestimated.

Measured with immunoSEQ multiplex PCR; TCRdb has only the in-frame clones, and not every one. The sample has some 140,000 clones, 90% to 95% seen once; the top ten hold about 3%. This sequence originates from an adult in good health. The sample here was peripheral blood, taken on day 0 of AZD1222 vaccination.

CDR3 amino acids: CASSLGDRVGTEAFF. CDR3 bases: TGTGCCAGCAGCTTAGGGGACAGGGTTGGCACTGAAGCTTTCTTT. The rearrangement uses TRBV5-4 and TRBJ1-1; TRBD1 matches 9 bases. The CDR3 runs to 15 residues. Germline V CDR1 and CDR2: SGHNT, YYREEE (reference sequence). Germline trimming cut 2 bases from V and 4 bases from J; bases unmatched to any gene: 6.